This T cell receptor beta chain was documented in a study of T cell repertoires in cytomegalovirus infection. Overall study: From public TCR beta signatures came an indication of both CMV infection and matching HLA type.

This clonotype was observed a few times. What it binds is unknown. General observations from the study: HLA-C-restricted CMV-specific TCR beta clonotypes were dominant in the ex vivo response. Cumulated frequencies of public TCR beta families served to identify carriers of CMV plus the relevant HLA.

A single record per CDR3 protein comes from TCRdb applying MiXCR to the reads. The profile shows 450,000 to 550,000 distinct CDR3 sequences, about 15% of them singletons. CDR3 length: 14 amino acids. From germline, CDR1 is LNHDA and CDR2 SQIVND (reference sequence). V lost 7 bases and J lost 1, with 11 bases in between. The sequence was collected from a human donor in good health (CMV status not recorded). Some clones in this sample may be carry-over from other donors' samples. The rearrangement uses TRBV19 and TRBJ1-5; D gene uncertain. The sample comprised CD8+ T cells from PBMCs. The CDR3 is CASIGRVSNQPQHF. The CDR3, as DNA: TGTGCCAGTATTGGGAGGGTCAGCAATCAGCCCCAGCATTTT.